This T cell receptor (beta chain) was found in a study of patients and donors after allogeneic stem cell transplantation. In TCRdb, the RT-PCR reads were re-called with MiXCR into one record per CDR3 protein. The sample lists 390,000 or so distinct CDR3 sequences; roughly 17% were seen once. The CDR3 extends over 12 amino acids. The germline V and J ends were trimmed by 4 bases and 9 bases, with 13 bases remaining between them. CDR1 SGHTA and CDR2 FQGNSA come from the germline V gene. A few counts support this clonotype. The rearrangement joins TRBV7-2 to TRBJ2-7; D is undetermined. The source of this sequence is a human donor who was either an allogeneic HSCT recipient or a stem cell or donor lymphocyte infusion donor (not recorded which). It is not recorded whose cells these are; they may come from a transplant donor. Sequencing was done on a sample of blood, either unsorted or a sorted T cell fraction (not recorded which). The CDR3 loop is CASSSDVIPQYF. Written as DNA, the CDR3 is TGTGCCAGCAGCTCGGATGTAATACCGCAGTACTTC. Looking up the rest from reference TRBV7-2 and TRBJ2-7 gives the full variable domain: GAGVSQSPSNKVTEKGKDVELRCDPISGHTALYWYRQSLGQGLEFLIYFQGNSAPDKSGLPSDRFSAERTGGSVSTLTIQRTQQEDSAVYLCASSSDVIPQYFGPGTRLTVT.